A selection of T cell receptor beta chains follows, all from one sample in a study of T cells in localized non-small cell lung cancer. The assay was immunoSEQ multiplex PCR, and TCRdb's table has in-frame clones only and misses some. The sample lists 15,000 or so clones; more than 70% were seen once. Specimen: peripheral blood, collected before any cancer treatment. The receptors were gathered from a male donor at least 60 years old with stage III lung adenocarcinoma. Each CDR3 is given with its conserved first and last residue. The D gene is left open where the match is weak. Clone size is shown for a subset of rows, as once, few, many or a class of expanded clone.

D gene,clone size,V gene,J gene,CDR3 DNA,CDR3 protein
TRBD1,NA,TRBV2,TRBJ1-5,TGTGCCACCACAGGGGAGATCAGTCAGCCCCAGCATTTT,CATTGEISQPQHF
NA,NA,TRBV10-1,TRBJ2-5,TGCGCCAGCAGTGGGGAGGAAGAGACCCAGTACTTC,CASSGEEETQYF
TRBD1,NA,TRBV7-6,TRBJ1-1,TGTGCCAGCAGCCCACAGGGGGGCGGAACTGAAGCTTTCTTT,CASSPQGGGTEAFF
TRBD2,NA,TRBV9,TRBJ2-1,TGTGCCAGCAGCCGTCGGACTAGCGGGGGGCCCGAAAACAATGAGCAGTTCTTC,CASSRRTSGGPENNEQFF
NA,NA,TRBV7-8,TRBJ2-7,TGTGCCAGCACCCTTCGCGGCGAGCAGTACTTC,CASTLRGEQYF
TRBD2,NA,TRBV30,TRBJ2-5,TGTGCCTGGAGTCCTCTAGCGGGGGGGTGGAGCCAAGAGACCCAGTACTTC,CAWSPLAGGWSQETQYF
TRBD1,NA,TRBV6-1,TRBJ1-6,TGTGCCAGCAGTGAAGTATCTGGGGGACAGGCCTATAATTCACCCCTCCACTTT,CASSEVSGGQAYNSPLHF
NA,NA,TRBV9,TRBJ2-1,TGTGCCAGCAGCGTAGAAGGGTCCTACAATGAGCAGTTCTTC,CASSVEGSYNEQFF
NA,NA,TRBV19,TRBJ1-1,TGTGCCAGTAGTATTCAGGGAGGGGGGAACACTGAAGCTTTCTTT,CASSIQGGGNTEAFF
TRBD1,few,TRBV5-4,TRBJ1-2,TGTGCCAGCAGCGCCGGGACAGACTATGGCTACACCTTC,CASSAGTDYGYTF
NA,NA,TRBV6-5,TRBJ2-3,TGTGCCAGCAGTGAAGGGACAGATACGCAGTATTTT,CASSEGTDTQYF
TRBD1,NA,TRBV5-4,TRBJ2-3,TGTGCCAGCAGCCTGACAGGGGAAGATACGCAGTATTTT,CASSLTGEDTQYF
TRBD1,NA,TRBV10-2,TRBJ2-5,TGCGCCAGCAGTCCACTTACAGGGGTCGAGACCCAGTACTTC,CASSPLTGVETQYF
TRBD1,NA,TRBV10-3,TRBJ1-6,TGTGCCATCAGCTCTACTACAGGGGTTGGATCACCCCTCCACTTT,CAISSTTGVGSPLHF
NA,once,TRBV7-8,TRBJ1-4,TGTGCCAGCAGCCAAGGGCCCGCAACTAATGAAAAACTGTTTTTT,CASSQGPATNEKLFF
NA,NA,TRBV7-9,TRBJ1-1,TGTGCCAGCAGCTCGCAGGGGAAAGCTTTCTTT,CASSSQGKAFF
TRBD2,NA,TRBV6-1,TRBJ2-5,TGTGCCAGCCCTAAGAGCGAGGGGAGGGGAGAGACCCAGTACTTC,CASPKSEGRGETQYF
TRBD1,NA,TRBV18,TRBJ2-7,TGTGCCAGCTCTTTGGGGACAGGGGAATACGAGCAGTACTTC,CASSLGTGEYEQYF
TRBD1,few,TRBV18,TRBJ1-4,TGTGCCAGCTCCTCGGGACAGGTTAATGAAAAACTGTTTTTT,CASSSGQVNEKLFF